A selection of T cell receptor beta chains follows, all from one sample in a study of PD-L1 blockade in urothelial cancer. Assay used: immunoSEQ multiplex PCR; TCRdb lists only in-frame clones, some missing. The sample consists of approximately 79,000 clones, about 85% of them appearing once. Here the sequenced sample was PBMCs, taken around atezolizumab (anti-PD-L1) treatment. The source of these receptors is a man in his forties with urothelial cancer. Both conserved end residues are part of each CDR3. D genes are given only for firm matches. Some rows have no size entry. The others give once, few or many, or a class for an expanded clone.

>TRBV27|16|TRBJ2-3|TRBD2|-
TGTGCCAGCAGTTCCGCGACGGGAGGGCGGGAGGATACGCAGTATTTT
CASSSATGGREDTQYF
>TRBV15|17|TRBJ2-2|TRBD1|once
TGTGCCACCAGCAAGGGACAGGGGGGAGGATTTACCGGGGAGCTGTTTTTT
CATSKGQGGGFTGELFF
>TRBV11-1|18|TRBJ2-5|TRBD2|-
TGTGCCAGCAGCTTCGGGGGACTAGCGGGAGGTGGGGGAGAGACCCAGTACTTC
CASSFGGLAGGGGETQYF
>TRBV30|14|TRBJ2-5|-|-
TGTGCCACCTCCGAGGGACGGGAGTACGAGACCCAGTACTTC
CATSEGREYETQYF
>TRBV9|17|TRBJ2-3|TRBD2|-
TGTGCCAGCACCCGGACTAGCGGGAGGGCGGGCGCAGATACGCAGTATTTT
CASTRTSGRAGADTQYF
>TRBV4-2|15|TRBJ1-2|-|-
TGTGCCAGCAGCCACCCTGCAGGGTCTAACTATGGCTACACCTTC
CASSHPAGSNYGYTF
>TRBV6-5|15|TRBJ2-4|TRBD2|-
TGTGCCAGCAGTTACTTGGGCGGGAGCGGGGACATTCAGTACTTC
CASSYLGGSGDIQYF
>TRBV27|21|TRBJ1-1|TRBD1|-
TGTGCCAGCAGTTTGCGGATCGGAATGGGTTTCGGGACAGGGGGCGCTAATCCAGCTTTCTTT
CASSLRIGMGFGTGGANPAFF
>TRBV6-1|13|TRBJ2-1|TRBD1|-
TGTGCCAGCACCACGACAGGGTTGGGGCGGCAGTTCTTC
CASTTTGLGRQFF
>TRBV9|14|TRBJ2-5|-|-
TGTGCCAGCAGCGTAGGACTAGAGAGTGAGACCCAGTACTTC
CASSVGLESETQYF
>TRBV7-2|13|TRBJ2-5|-|-
TGTGCCAGCAGCTCCCCCCCAGGGCAGACCCAGTACTTC
CASSSPPGQTQYF
>TRBV7-3|15|TRBJ2-7|TRBD1|-
TGTGCCAGCAGCTTCACCTGGACAGGACCCTACGAGCAGTACTTC
CASSFTWTGPYEQYF
>TRBV5-1|15|TRBJ1-1|-|-
TGCGCCAGCAATAAAGGAACAGTCGGGAACACTGAAGCTTTCTTT
CASNKGTVGNTEAFF